These 27 T cell receptor beta chains share one sample of origin, sequenced in a study of OX40 agonist ivuxolimab in advanced cancers. The table came from immunoSEQ multiplex PCR; TCRdb's copy has only in-frame clones and leaves some out. The sample holds some 60,000 clones, approximately 84% seen once. Specimen: CD4+ or CD8+ T cells sorted from blood, collected in a trial of the OX40 agonist ivuxolimab. The origin of the receptors is an adult with an advanced solid tumor such as melanoma, head and neck, liver or kidney cancer.

The rearrangement uses TRBV18 and TRBJ2-5; tentatively, D is TRBD2 (5 bases). From germline, CDR1 is KGHSH and CDR2 LQKENI. V lost 2 bases and J lost 2, with 12 bases in between. There are 15 residues in the CDR3. The CDR3 nucleotides are TGTGCCAGCTCACCAGCGGACTGGGATCAAGAGACCCAGTACTTC. Residues: CASSPADWDQETQYF.

This rearrangement joins TRBV28 to TRBJ2-2, with D tentatively TRBD2 (5 bases). The length of the CDR3 is 12 residues. CDR1 MDHEN and CDR2 SYDVKM come from the germline V gene. Trimming cost V 6 bases and J 5 bases, with 7 bases left between them. CDR3 bases: TGTGCCAGCAGGAGGGTTACCGGGGAGCTGTTTTTT. This encodes CASRRVTGELFF.

This sequence joins TRBV9 and TRBJ1-4; the match to TRBD1 covers 8 bases. The CDR3 is 14 residues long. V gave up 0 bases and J gave up 5 bases; unmatched junction bases: 0. CDR1 SGDLS and CDR2 YYNGEE come from the germline V gene. CDR3 region: CASSVGQGNEKLFF. Written as DNA, the CDR3 is TGTGCCAGCAGCGTAGGACAGGGGAATGAAAAACTGTTTTTT.

CDR3 DNA sequence: TGTGCCAGCAGCTTAGGCCTTGGACAGGGGTCCGAGCAGTACTTC. This gives the protein CASSLGLGQGSEQYF. The chain carries TRBV7-2 and TRBJ2-7, with TRBD1 matching over 9 bases. CDR3 length: 15 amino acids. V was clipped by 1 base and J by 6 bases; unmatched bases: 7. Germline V gives CDR1 SGHTA, CDR2 FQGNSA.

The genes are TRBV4-1 and TRBJ1-2; 8 bases fit TRBD1. The CDR3 contains 14 residues. The ends lost 3 bases at V and 3 bases at J; junction bases unmatched: 3. Germline V gene data show CDR1 as MGHRA and CDR2 as YSYEKL. CDR3 region: CASSHPGQDYGYTF. CDR3 DNA: TGCGCCAGCAGCCACCCGGGACAGGACTATGGCTACACCTTC.

The rearrangement joins TRBV28 to TRBJ2-5; 8 nucleotides line up with TRBD1. Germline V gene lookup returns CDR1 MDHEN and CDR2 SYDVKM. The CDR3 runs to 13 residues. V lost 6 bases and J lost 5; bases outside the gene matches: 5. CDR3 DNA: TGTGCCAGCAGGAGACAGGGGTACGAGACCCAGTACTTC. As protein: CASRRQGYETQYF. The whole variable domain, filled in from reference TRBV28 and TRBJ2-5, reads DVKVTQSSRYLVKRTGEKVFLECVQDMDHENMFWYRQDPGLGLRLIYFSYDVKMKEKGDIPEGYSVSREKKERFSLILESASTNQTSMYLCASRRQGYETQYFGPGTRLLVL.

The rearrangement uses TRBV14 and TRBJ1-2; D may be TRBD1 (6 bases). The V end was cut by 4 bases, the J end by 8 bases, with 17 bases between. CDR3 length equals 14 residues. Looked up from germline, CDR1 is SGHDN and CDR2 is FVKESK. The CDR3 DNA is TGTGCCAGCAGCCGGGGGAATACAGGGAGCGGCTACACCTTC. Its translation is CASSRGNTGSGYTF.

This clone appeared once. The chain combines TRBV11-2 with TRBJ1-2, with TRBD1 matching over 11 bases. The CDR3 is made up of 15 amino acids. CDR1 is SGHAT and CDR2 is FQNNGV in the germline V gene. With V trimmed by 3 bases and J by 4 bases, 4 bases remained unmatched. DNA of the CDR3: TGTGCCAGCAGCTTGGACAGGGGGCGAGGCTATGGCTACACCTTC. Its protein is CASSLDRGRGYGYTF.

The chain links TRBV7-8 to TRBJ1-1; D is possibly TRBD1 (6 bases). The germline gives CDR1 SGHVS, CDR2 FQNEAQ. The CDR3 is 15 amino acids. V was pared by 2 bases and J by 5 bases, with 15 bases between. CDR3 amino acids: CASSLITGSGTEAFF. In nucleotides, the CDR3 is TGTGCCAGCAGCTTAATCACAGGGTCGGGGACTGAAGCTTTCTTT.

This rearrangement joins TRBV11-3 to TRBJ1-1; 9 bases match TRBD1. The CDR3 has 13 residues. Germline V gene lookup returns CDR1 SGHNT and CDR2 YENEEA. With 5 bases clipped from V and 7 bases from J, the junction kept 5 bases outside the gene matches. The CDR3 sequence is CASSMGQGFEAFF. The CDR3 bases are TGTGCCAGCAGCATGGGACAGGGCTTTGAAGCTTTCTTT.

CDR3 DNA: TGTGCCAGCAGCGAGCGACAGGGTCTGGGCAATCAGCCCCAGCATTTT. Translation gives CASSERQGLGNQPQHF. The V and J genes are TRBV7-8 and TRBJ1-5; 7 bases fit TRBD1. J lost 2 bases, V lost 5 bases, and 9 bases had no gene match. Germline V CDR1 and CDR2: SGHVS, FQNEAQ. The CDR3 runs 16 residues.

The V and J genes are TRBV7-2 and TRBJ1-3, with no clear D. Deletions cut 5 bases from V and 0 bases from J, with 11 bases between. This CDR3 is 15 amino acids long. Germline CDR1 is SGHTA and CDR2 is FQGNSA. Here the CDR3 DNA reads TGTGCCAGCAGCGGGCGGGGTCCCTCTGGAAACACCATATATTTT. Its protein is CASSGRGPSGNTIYF.

The chain couples TRBV7-2 to TRBJ1-1; no reliable D call. Germline CDR1 SGHTA, CDR2 FQGNSA. This CDR3 region has 13 residues. V lost 4 bases, J lost 6 bases, and 12 bases lay in between. DNA for the CDR3: TGTGCCAGCAGCTCCGTCCCGGAGTCTGAAGCTTTCTTT. Residues: CASSSVPESEAFF.

This clone showed up just a few times. The chain carries TRBV7-8 and TRBJ1-1, with TRBD1 matching 8 bases. V was clipped by 5 bases and J by 4 bases; unmatched bases: 15. CDR3 size: 17 residues. CDR1 and CDR2 (germline): SGHVS, FQNEAQ. The CDR3: CASSPTRTGYWITEAFF. The CDR3 region has the DNA TGTGCCAGCAGCCCAACCCGGACAGGGTATTGGATCACTGAAGCTTTCTTT. Combining the CDR3 with reference TRBV7-8 and TRBJ1-1 gives the whole variable domain GAGVSQSPRYKVAKRGQDVALRCDPISGHVSLFWYQQALGQGPEFLTYFQNEAQLDKSGLPSDRFFAERPEGSVSTLKIQRTQQEDSAVYLCASSPTRTGYWITEAFFGQGTRLTVV.

This chain joins TRBV9 and TRBJ1-2; D is unclear. CDR1 SGDLS and CDR2 YYNGEE come from the germline V gene. V lost 0 bases and J lost 8, with 11 bases in between. This CDR3 spans 13 amino acids. This CDR3 reads CASSVANSPGYTF. CDR3 nucleotides: TGTGCCAGCAGCGTAGCTAACAGCCCGGGCTACACCTTC.

This clone was observed a handful of times. The CDR3 here is CASRRDLANTGELFF. The CDR3 coding sequence is TGTGCCAGCAGAAGGGACCTCGCGAACACCGGGGAGCTGTTTTTT. V is TRBV28 and J is TRBJ2-2; perhaps D is TRBD1 or TRBD2 (5 bases each). V was pared by 6 bases and J by 0 bases, with 11 bases between. The CDR3 sequence is 15 residues long. CDR1 and CDR2 from the germline V gene are MDHEN and SYDVKM.

The chain is built from TRBV18 and TRBJ2-3; no definite D call. V was clipped by 2 bases and J by 4 bases, with 1 base between them. The germline V gene encodes CDR1 KGHSH and CDR2 LQKENI. The CDR3 has 11 residues. CDR3 region: CASSPSDTQYF. The CDR3 DNA sequence: TGTGCCAGCTCACCATCAGATACGCAGTATTTT.

This clone was seen a single time. This chain connects TRBV5-6 to TRBJ1-1; D remains unclear. The CDR3 is made up of 14 amino acids. V lost 0 bases and J lost 4, with 10 bases in between. Germline V gene data show CDR1 as SGHDT and CDR2 as YYEEEE. The CDR3 region is CASSLVGGITEAFF. CDR3 sequence (DNA): TGTGCCAGCAGCTTGGTGGGCGGGATCACTGAAGCTTTCTTT.

V is TRBV6-1 and J is TRBJ1-5, with unresolved D. In germline, CDR1 is MNHNS, CDR2 SASEGT. The CDR3 has 15 amino acids. V gave up 7 bases and J gave up 1 base, with 14 bases separating them. In nucleotides, the CDR3 is TGTGCCAGCACTATAGAAAGAGTAAGCAATCAGCCCCAGCATTTT. Translating it yields CASTIERVSNQPQHF.

V is TRBV11-2 and J is TRBJ1-5, with 7 bases that match TRBD1. This CDR3 has 15 amino acids. Germline V gives CDR1 SGHAT, CDR2 FQNNGV. The V and J ends lost 4 bases and 7 bases, in that order; junction bases with no gene match: 10. DNA for the CDR3: TGTGCCAGCAGCTCCTCAGGGGGGATAGGGCAGCCCCAGCATTTT. Residues: CASSSSGGIGQPQHF.

J is TRBJ1-1 and V is TRBV7-2; D remains unclear. This CDR3 has 13 residues. The germline gives CDR1 SGHTA, CDR2 FQGNSA. Between the trimmed V and J ends, which lost 5 bases and 4 bases, there was a span of 11 bases. The CDR3 region has the DNA TGTGCCAGCAGCCGTGGAGGCGGCACTGAAGCTTTCTTT. This codes for CASSRGGGTEAFF.

The chain carries TRBV10-3 and TRBJ2-7; D unresolved. Germline V gives CDR1 ENHRY, CDR2 SYGVKD. V lost 0 bases to trimming and J lost 3 bases, with 15 bases between them. The CDR3 is 16 residues long. Here the CDR3 reads CAISESVGVDNYEQYF. As DNA, the CDR3 is TGTGCCATCAGTGAGTCAGTGGGTGTGGATAACTACGAGCAGTACTTC.

This sequence joins TRBV30 and TRBJ2-5; a weak D match, TRBD1 (8 bases). The germline gives CDR1 GTSNPN, CDR2 SVGIG (reference sequence). The CDR3 is made up of 12 amino acids. V lost 6 bases, J lost 5 bases, and 13 bases lay in between. CDR3 sequence reads: CACKQGGETQYF. The CDR3 nucleotides read TGTGCCTGCAAACAGGGGGGGGAGACCCAGTACTTC.

This chain uses TRBV28 with TRBJ1-2; possible D gene TRBD1, 5 bases. Looked up from germline, CDR1 is MDHEN and CDR2 is SYDVKM. The CDR3 runs 11 residues. V lost 8 bases and J 6 bases, leaving 10 bases between the germline ends. In DNA, the CDR3 is TGTGCCAGCCGACAGCAGGATGGCTACACCTTC. Encoded protein: CASRQQDGYTF.

V and J are TRBV9 and TRBJ2-3; D gene unclear. CDR1 is SGDLS and CDR2 is YYNGEE in the germline V gene. V was cut by 1 base and J by 0 bases, with 6 bases left in between. The CDR3 is 14 amino acids. CDR3 coding DNA: TGTGCCAGCAGCGTAACGACTAGCACAGATACGCAGTATTTT. Protein: CASSVTTSTDTQYF.

V and J are TRBV2 and TRBJ2-1, with D possibly being TRBD2 (6 bases). This CDR3 is 13 amino acids long. V was clipped by 2 bases and J by 9 bases, with 11 bases between them. The germline gives CDR1 SNHLY, CDR2 FYNNEI. The CDR3 protein is CASSEWGVGEQFF. The DNA of the CDR3 is TGTGCCAGCAGTGAATGGGGGGTCGGTGAGCAGTTCTTC.

The V and J genes are TRBV4-3 and TRBJ1-5; unclear D gene. Trimming removed 0 bases at V and 4 bases at J, with 4 bases between. Germline-derived CDR1 and CDR2 are LGHNA and YSLEER. This CDR3 has 13 amino acids. CDR3 DNA sequence: TGCGCCAGCAGCCAAGATAGGAATCAGCCCCAGCATTTT. It encodes CASSQDRNQPQHF.